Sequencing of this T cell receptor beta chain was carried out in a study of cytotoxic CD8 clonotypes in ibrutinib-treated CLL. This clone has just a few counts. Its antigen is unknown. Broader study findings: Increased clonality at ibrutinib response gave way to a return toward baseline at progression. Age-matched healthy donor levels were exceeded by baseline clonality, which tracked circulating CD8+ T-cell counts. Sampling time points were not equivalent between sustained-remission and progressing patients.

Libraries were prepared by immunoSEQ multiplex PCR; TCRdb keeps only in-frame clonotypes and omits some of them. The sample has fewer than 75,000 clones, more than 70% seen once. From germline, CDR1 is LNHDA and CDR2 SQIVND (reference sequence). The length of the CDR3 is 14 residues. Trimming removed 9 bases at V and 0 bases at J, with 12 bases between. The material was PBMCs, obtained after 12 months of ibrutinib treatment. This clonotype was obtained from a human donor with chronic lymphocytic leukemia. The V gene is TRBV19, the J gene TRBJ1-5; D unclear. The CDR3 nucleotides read TGTGCCAGCTCACCGCAGGTTAGCAATCAGCCCCAGCATTTT. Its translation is CASSPQVSNQPQHF.